What follows are 6 T cell receptor beta chains derived from one specimen sequenced in a study of T cells in narcolepsy. Profiled with immunoSEQ multiplex PCR; TCRdb holds only in-frame clones, not every one. The sample includes around 26,000 clones, 84% of them seen just once. Sequenced material: CD45RA- memory CD4+ T cells from PBMCs. Receptor source: a human donor with narcolepsy.

The chain has TRBV29-1 and TRBJ2-1, with D tentatively TRBD2 (5 bases). Trimming pared 6 bases from V and 7 bases from J, leaving 16 bases between. The V gene's germline CDR1 is SQVTM and CDR2 ANQGSEA. This CDR3 contains 13 residues. CDR3 amino acids: CSVSSGMGNEQFF. The CDR3 DNA is TGCAGCGTGTCTTCGGGAATGGGGAATGAGCAGTTCTTC.

This clone was counted once. Compared with germline, one end of the junction differs, possibly owing to a read error. V usage is TRBV7-7 and J usage is TRBJ2-7; tentative D call: TRBD1 (8 bases). Germline assignment: CDR1 SSHAT and CDR2 FNYEAQ (reference sequence). The CDR3 contains 14 residues. The DNA for the CDR3 is TGTGCTAGCAGCTTAACACAGGGGGGGGCCGAGCAGTACTTC. This translates into CASSLTQGGAEQYF.

This clone was counted a single time. The chain links TRBV2 to TRBJ1-2, with D possibly matching TRBD1 (5 bases). The CDR3 sequence is 13 residues long. V gave up 7 bases and J gave up 8 bases, with 17 bases separating them. The V gene's germline CDR1 is SNHLY and CDR2 FYNNEI. The CDR3, as DNA: TGTGCCAGCAAGTACTGGTCGGGGCAAGGCTACACCTTC. Protein product: CASKYWSGQGYTF.

The sample holds a few counts of this clone. The chain employs TRBV7-9 and TRBJ2-5; D is unclear. The CDR3 runs to 13 residues. Germline V gene lookup returns CDR1 SEHNR and CDR2 FQNEAQ (reference sequence). V was pared by 4 bases and J by 4 bases, with 10 bases between. This CDR3 reads CASSSSVGETQYF. The CDR3 DNA reads as TGTGCCAGCAGCTCGTCTGTGGGAGAGACCCAGTACTTC.

In regard to this clone: The junction does not match germline at one end; this may be a read error. CDR3 in amino acids: CADAGGLF. In nucleotides, the CDR3 is TGTGCAGATGCGGGAGGCCTCTTC. The rearrangement uses TRBV6-9 and TRBJ2-7; 8 nucleotides match TRBD2. Germline CDR1 and CDR2: MNHGY and SVAAGI. The CDR3 is made up of 8 amino acids.

This chain uses TRBV5-6 with TRBJ2-7; D is uncertain. CDR1 and CDR2 (germline): SGHDT, YYEEEE. The CDR3 extends over 13 amino acids. V was cut by 2 bases and J by 4 bases, with 10 bases left in between. CDR3 nucleotide sequence: TGTGCCAGCAGCTTTGGCAGTCCTTACGAGCAGTACTTC. Its translation is CASSFGSPYEQYF.